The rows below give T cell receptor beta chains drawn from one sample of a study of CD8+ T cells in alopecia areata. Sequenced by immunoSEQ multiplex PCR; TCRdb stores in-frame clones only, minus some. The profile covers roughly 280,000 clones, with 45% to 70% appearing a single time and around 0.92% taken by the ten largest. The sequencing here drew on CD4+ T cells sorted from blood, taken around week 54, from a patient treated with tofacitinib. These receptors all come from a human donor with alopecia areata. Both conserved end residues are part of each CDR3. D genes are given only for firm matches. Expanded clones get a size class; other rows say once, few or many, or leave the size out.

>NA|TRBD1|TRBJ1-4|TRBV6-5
CASSSPGQGEKLFF
TGTGCCAGCAGTTCGCCGGGACAGGGGGAAAAACTGTTTTTT
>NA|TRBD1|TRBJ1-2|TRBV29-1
CSVGDRGNYGYTF
TGCAGCGTTGGGGACAGGGGTAACTATGGCTACACCTTC
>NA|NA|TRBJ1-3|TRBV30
CAWSVQVSGNTIYF
TGTGCCTGGAGTGTACAGGTCTCTGGAAACACCATATATTTT
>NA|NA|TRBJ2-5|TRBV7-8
CASSEIVGWGETQYF
TGTGCCAGCAGCGAGATCGTGGGATGGGGAGAGACCCAGTACTTC
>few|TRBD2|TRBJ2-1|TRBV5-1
CASTLGEGLNEQFF
TGCGCCAGCACCTTAGGGGAGGGTCTCAATGAGCAGTTCTTC
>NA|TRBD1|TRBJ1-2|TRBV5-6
CASTEQGPYGYTF
TGTGCCAGCACCGAACAGGGGCCCTATGGCTACACCTTC
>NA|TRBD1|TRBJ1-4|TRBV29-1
CSVRQGVLEKLFF
TGCAGCGTAAGACAGGGGGTATTGGAAAAACTGTTTTTT
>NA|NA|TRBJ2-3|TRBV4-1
CASSPRSTLSRTQYF
TGCGCCAGCAGCCCCCGTTCTACGCTCTCCCGTACGCAGTATTTT
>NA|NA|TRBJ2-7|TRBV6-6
CASSASGRSTEQYF
TGTGCCAGCAGTGCATCAGGGAGGTCTACGGAGCAGTACTTC
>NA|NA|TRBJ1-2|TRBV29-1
CSVVLRGGNYGYTF
TGCAGCGTTGTATTGAGGGGTGGCAACTATGGCTACACCTTC
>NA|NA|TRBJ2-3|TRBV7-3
CASSSGTDTQYF
TGTGCCAGCAGCTCAGGCACAGATACGCAGTATTTT
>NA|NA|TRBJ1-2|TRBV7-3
CASSPSRGGGGYTF
TGTGCCAGCAGCCCCAGCAGGGGAGGTGGAGGCTACACCTTC
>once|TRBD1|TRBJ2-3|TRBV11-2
CASSKGDRGADTQYF
TGTGCCAGCAGCAAGGGAGACAGGGGGGCAGATACGCAGTATTTT
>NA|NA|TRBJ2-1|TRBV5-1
CASSFGTAGEQFF
TGCGCCAGCAGCTTCGGGACTGCCGGTGAGCAGTTCTTC
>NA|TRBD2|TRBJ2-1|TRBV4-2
CASSQDPRGGQGEQFF
TGTGCCAGCAGCCAAGACCCGCGGGGGGGCCAGGGTGAGCAGTTCTTC
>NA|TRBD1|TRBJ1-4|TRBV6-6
CASRLRDRGNEKLFF
TGTGCCAGCAGACTCCGGGACAGGGGAAATGAAAAACTGTTTTTT
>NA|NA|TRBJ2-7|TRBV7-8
CASSLGGAPHEQYF
TGTGCCAGCAGCTTAGGGGGGGCTCCACACGAGCAGTACTTC
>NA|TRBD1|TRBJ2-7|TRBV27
CASSSSGQGDPYEQYF
TGTGCCAGCAGCAGTTCCGGACAGGGGGACCCCTACGAGCAGTACTTC
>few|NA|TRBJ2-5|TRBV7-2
CASSPYGPQETQYF
TGTGCCAGCAGCCCTTACGGGCCCCAAGAGACCCAGTACTTC
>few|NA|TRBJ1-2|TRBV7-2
CASSLAGLHGYTF
TGTGCCAGCAGCCTCGCGGGCCTCCATGGCTACACCTTC
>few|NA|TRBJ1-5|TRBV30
CAWSRRVDQPQHF
TGTGCCTGGAGTCGAAGAGTGGATCAGCCCCAGCATTTT
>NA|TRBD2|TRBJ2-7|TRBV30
CACRLATSSYEQYF
TGTGCCTGTCGACTAGCCACCAGCTCCTACGAGCAGTACTTC
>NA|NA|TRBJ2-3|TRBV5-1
CASSSFSADTQYF
TGCGCCAGCAGCTCCTTTAGCGCAGATACGCAGTATTTT
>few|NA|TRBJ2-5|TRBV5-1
CASSLEWETQYF
TGCGCCAGCAGCTTGGAATGGGAGACCCAGTACTTC
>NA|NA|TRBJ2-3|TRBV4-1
CASSQDPGAFAATQYF
TGCGCCAGCAGCCAAGACCCCGGGGCATTTGCGGCTACGCAGTATTTT
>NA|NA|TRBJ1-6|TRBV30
CAWRDSPYNSPLHF
TGTGCCTGGAGAGACAGCCCTTATAATTCACCCCTCCACTTT
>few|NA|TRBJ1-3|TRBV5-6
CASSLGPNTIYF
TGTGCCAGCAGCTTGGGGCCAAACACCATATATTTT
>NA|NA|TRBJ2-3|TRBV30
CAWSAASPDTQYF
TGTGCCTGGAGCGCAGCGTCCCCAGATACGCAGTATTTT
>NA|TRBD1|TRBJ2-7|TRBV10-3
CAISKTGVSYEQYF
TGTGCCATCAGTAAGACAGGGGTTTCCTACGAGCAGTACTTC
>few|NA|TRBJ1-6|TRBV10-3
CAISRREGVGSPLHF
TGTGCCATCAGCCGACGGGAGGGCGTCGGTTCACCCCTCCACTTT
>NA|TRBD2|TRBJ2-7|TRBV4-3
CASSQGSGGYEQYF
TGCGCCAGCAGCCAAGGTAGCGGGGGCTACGAGCAGTACTTC
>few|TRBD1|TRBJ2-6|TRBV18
CASSPLRDRDGANVLTF
TGTGCCAGCTCACCACTCCGGGACAGGGATGGGGCCAACGTCCTGACTTTC
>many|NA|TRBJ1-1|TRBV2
CASSETTGTEAFF
TGTGCCAGCAGTGAGACGACGGGCACTGAAGCTTTCTTT
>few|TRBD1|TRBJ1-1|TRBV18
CASSPQGASGAFF
TGTGCCAGCTCACCACAGGGGGCGTCTGGAGCTTTCTTT
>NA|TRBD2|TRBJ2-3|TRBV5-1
CASSLSGGFADTQYF
TGCGCCAGCAGCTTGAGCGGGGGGTTTGCAGATACGCAGTATTTT
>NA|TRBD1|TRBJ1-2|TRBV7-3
CASSETGTVYGYTF
TGTGCCAGCAGCGAGACCGGGACAGTCTATGGCTACACCTTC
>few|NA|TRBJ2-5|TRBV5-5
CASSETLWTQYF
TGTGCCAGCAGCGAGACGCTTTGGACCCAGTACTTC
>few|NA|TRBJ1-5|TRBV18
CASSPLGGWGNQPQHF
TGTGCCAGCTCACCCCTCGGGGGTTGGGGCAATCAGCCCCAGCATTTT
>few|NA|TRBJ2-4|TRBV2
CASSELVEGIQYF
TGTGCCAGCAGTGAATTGGTCGAGGGCATTCAGTACTTC
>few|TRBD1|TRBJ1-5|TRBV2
CASSPRDRFNQPQHF
TGTGCCAGCAGTCCCCGGGACAGATTCAATCAGCCCCAGCATTTT
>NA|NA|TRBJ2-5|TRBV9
CASSVGPSSFYETQYF
TGTGCCAGCAGCGTAGGGCCTAGCTCCTTTTATGAGACCCAGTACTTC